Sequencing of this T cell receptor (beta chain) was carried out in a study of T cells in Graves' hyperthyroidism and ophthalmopathy. The TCR beta CDR3 regions underwent amplification using RNA transcripts as the source. An initial round of RT-PCR targeting the TCR CDR3 relied on the HTBI primer set. TCRdb re-derived calls from the multiplex PCR reads in MiXCR, one entry per CDR3 protein. Of about 620,000 distinct CDR3 sequences in the sample, 16% were seen once. Exclusion followed for patients with uncontrolled infection, other autoimmune disease, pregnancy or lactation. There are 13 residues in the CDR3. V was trimmed by 6 bases and J by 4 bases, leaving 11 bases between them. The germline V gene has CDR1 LNHDA and CDR2 SQIVND (reference sequence).

This TCR derives from a woman aged 25 to 45 with Graves' hyperthyroidism. The sequencing input was blood. The chain has TRBV19 and TRBJ2-3, with unresolved D. This chain's CDR3 is CASSPAAADTQYF. CDR3 coding DNA: TGTGCCAGTAGCCCGGCGGCAGCAGATACGCAGTATTTT.